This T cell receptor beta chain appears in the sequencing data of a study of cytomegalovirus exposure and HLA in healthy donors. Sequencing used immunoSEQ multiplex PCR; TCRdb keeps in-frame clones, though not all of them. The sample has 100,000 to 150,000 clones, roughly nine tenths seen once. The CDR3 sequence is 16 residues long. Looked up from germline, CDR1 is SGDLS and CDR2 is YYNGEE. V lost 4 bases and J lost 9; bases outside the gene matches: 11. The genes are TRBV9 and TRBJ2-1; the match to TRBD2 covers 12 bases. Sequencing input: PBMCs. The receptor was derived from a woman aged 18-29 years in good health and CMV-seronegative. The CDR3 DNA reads TGTGCCAGCAGCCCAAGGTCTAGCGGGAGGGTCGGTGAGCAGTTCTTC. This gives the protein CASSPRSSGRVGEQFF.